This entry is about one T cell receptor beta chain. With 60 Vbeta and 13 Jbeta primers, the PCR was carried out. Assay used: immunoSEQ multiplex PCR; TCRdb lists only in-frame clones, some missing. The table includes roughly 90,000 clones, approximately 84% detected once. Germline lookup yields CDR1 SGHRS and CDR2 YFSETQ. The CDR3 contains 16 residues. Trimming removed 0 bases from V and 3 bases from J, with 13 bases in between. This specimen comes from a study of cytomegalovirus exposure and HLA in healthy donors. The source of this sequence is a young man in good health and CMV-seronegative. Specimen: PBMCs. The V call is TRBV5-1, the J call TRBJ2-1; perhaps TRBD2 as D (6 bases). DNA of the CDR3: TGCGCCAGCAGCTTGGATGGTAGCGGAGTCTACAATGAGCAGTTCTTC. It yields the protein CASSLDGSGVYNEQFF.